This T cell receptor beta chain was captured in a study of control samples from healthy donors and cancer patients. CDR3 size: 13 residues. Looked up from germline, CDR1 is SGHTA and CDR2 is FQGNSA. The V segment lost 8 bases and the J segment 2 bases; nucleotides outside the gene matches: 4. Generated by immunoSEQ multiplex PCR, the TCRdb table keeps only in-frame clones and is missing some. The sample has about 140,000 clones; 75% to 90% are singletons. This receptor was taken from a woman younger than 45 in good health. The chain joins TRBV7-2 to TRBJ2-7, with 9 bases matching TRBD2. Sequenced: blood. The CDR3 region has the DNA TGTGCCAGCGGACGCGGGGGGGCCTACGAGCAGTACTTC. Translating it yields CASGRGGAYEQYF.